These 17 T cell receptor beta chains share one sample of origin, sequenced in a study of beta chain features in type 1 diabetes. Expressed TCRB transcripts were sequenced, since all the RNA that had been isolated was reverse transcribed. Some clones are missing from TCRdb's copy, which holds only in-frame ones; the method was immunoSEQ multiplex PCR. The profile shows fewer than 150,000 clones, around 7% of them singletons. The sample consisted of central memory CD4+ T cells from blood. Every receptor here comes from a woman in her twenties or thirties in good health.

V usage is TRBV7-2 and J usage is TRBJ2-3, with 12 bases identical to TRBD2. CDR1 SGHTA and CDR2 FQGNSA come from the germline V gene. With V trimmed by 5 bases and J by 4 bases, 13 bases remained unmatched. The CDR3 extends over 18 amino acids. This CDR3 reads CASSTNSLAGGQADTQYF. The CDR3 DNA reads as TGTGCCAGCAGCACCAACTCGCTAGCGGGAGGGCAAGCAGATACGCAGTATTTT. The entire variable domain, with the rest obtained from reference TRBV7-2 and TRBJ2-3, is as follows: GAGVSQSPSNKVTEKGKDVELRCDPISGHTALYWYRQSLGQGLEFLIYFQGNSAPDKSGLPSDRFSAERTGGSVSTLTIQRTQQEDSAVYLCASSTNSLAGGQADTQYFGPGTRLTVL.

This clone turned up a few times. This chain's CDR3 is CASSRPDSPVYEQYF. DNA for the CDR3: TGTGCCAGCAGCCGGCCAGACAGCCCCGTCTACGAGCAGTACTTC. This rearrangement joins TRBV7-8 to TRBJ2-7; D may be TRBD1 (5 bases). The V gene lost 5 bases and the J gene lost 3 bases, with 17 bases spanning the gap. Germline V lookup: CDR1 SGHVS, CDR2 FQNEAQ. The CDR3 is 15 residues long.

A few counts support this clone. This chain uses TRBV7-2 with TRBJ2-5; 9 bases line up with TRBD2. V gave up 6 bases and J gave up 3 bases; unmatched junction bases: 8. CDR3 size: 15 residues. Per germline, CDR1 SGHTA and CDR2 FQGNSA. CDR3: CASSPAGTSKETQYF. As DNA, the CDR3 is TGTGCCAGCAGTCCAGCAGGGACTAGCAAAGAGACCCAGTACTTC.

The chain is built from TRBV27 and TRBJ2-7; 13 bases map to TRBD2. The CDR3 loop spans 16 amino acids. CDR1 is MNHEY and CDR2 is SMNVEV in the germline V gene (reference sequence). V lost 5 bases and J lost 6; bases outside the gene matches: 10. The chain's CDR3 is CASSPSWTSGRSEQYF. In DNA form, the CDR3 reads TGTGCCAGCAGTCCCAGTTGGACTAGCGGGAGATCCGAGCAGTACTTC.

This clone was detected a few times. The chain joins TRBV4-3 to TRBJ2-3, with 10 bases fitting TRBD2. The length of the CDR3 is 18 residues. Germline V lookup: CDR1 LGHNA, CDR2 YSLEER. After removal of 0 bases from V and 2 bases from J, the junction contained 8 bases not matched to a gene. The CDR3 sequence is CASSQDPTSGSPTDTQYF. DNA for the CDR3: TGCGCCAGCAGCCAAGACCCGACTAGCGGGTCCCCCACAGATACGCAGTATTTT.

J is TRBJ2-7 and V is TRBV19; TRBD2 matches 10 bases. Trimming took 7 bases from V and 3 from J; bases not matched to a gene: 9. CDR3 length: 15 residues. Germline V lookup: CDR1 LNHDA, CDR2 SQIVND (reference sequence). The CDR3 DNA reads TGTGCCAGTAAGCCGAAAGCGGGAGGGGACTACGAGCAGTACTTC. Residues: CASKPKAGGDYEQYF.

This clone came up a few times. The rearrangement joins TRBV28 to TRBJ1-2; possibly TRBD1 for D (6 bases). From germline, CDR1 is MDHEN and CDR2 SYDVKM. CDR3 length equals 13 residues. V was trimmed by 7 bases and J by 8 bases, leaving 17 bases between them. DNA of the CDR3: TGTGCCAGCACAAACGGGATCAGGGGAGGCTACACCTTC. Translated, it gives CASTNGIRGGYTF.

The chain links TRBV7-9 to TRBJ1-1; D is unclear. Trimming shortened V by 3 bases and J by 1 base, and 6 bases separated the two germline ends. CDR3 length: 13 residues. Germline CDR1 SEHNR, CDR2 FQNEAQ (reference sequence). CDR3 sequence: CASSFQWNTEAFF. The CDR3 DNA follows: TGTGCCAGCAGCTTCCAGTGGAACACTGAAGCTTTCTTT.

The J gene is TRBJ2-7, the V gene TRBV18; TRBD1 matches 7 bases. V shed 6 bases and J 5 bases; nucleotides not matched to a gene: 13. Germline CDR1 reads KGHSH; CDR2 reads LQKENI. The CDR3 has 15 amino acids. In nucleotides, the CDR3 is TGTGCCAGCTCCACCACGACGACAGGGTTCCACGAGCAGTACTTC. Translated: CASSTTTTGFHEQYF.

This chain connects TRBV6-1 to TRBJ1-4; D not resolved. The CDR3 totals 12 residues. V was pared by 10 bases and J by 8 bases, with 14 bases between. Per germline, CDR1 MNHNS and CDR2 SASEGT. The CDR3 nucleotides are TGTGCCACCGCCCGCCAACAGGAAAAACTGTTTTTT. It encodes CATARQQEKLFF.

The gene calls are TRBV19 and TRBJ2-1; 7 bases line up with TRBD2. The V gene end was trimmed by 5 bases and the J gene end by 7 bases; junction bases not matched to a gene: 11. The CDR3 length is 15 residues. The germline V gene encodes CDR1 LNHDA and CDR2 SQIVND (reference sequence). DNA of the CDR3: TGTGCCAGTAGTTCCGCAAGCGGGATTGGGAATGAGCAGTTCTTC. It translates to CASSSASGIGNEQFF.

V and J are TRBV6-4 and TRBJ2-3; TRBD2 matches at 10 bases. The CDR3 loop spans 15 amino acids. CDR1 is MRHNA and CDR2 is SNTAGT in the germline V gene. J gave up 6 bases and V 4 bases, and 7 bases lay outside the gene matches. The CDR3 region has the DNA TGTGCCAGCAGTGCGACTAGCGGGCAGGGGGATACGCAGTATTTT. Residues: CASSATSGQGDTQYF.

This clone appeared a few times. The sample holds other DNA sequences that translate to the same CDR3. The chain carries TRBV4-1 and TRBJ2-1; 8 bases match TRBD2. The trim removed 0 bases at V and 7 bases at J, leaving 2 bases unmatched. Germline CDR1 and CDR2: MGHRA and YSYEKL. The CDR3 is 14 residues long. The CDR3 nucleotides are TGCGCCAGCAGCCAAGAGGGGACTAGAAATGAGCAGTTCTTC. This encodes CASSQEGTRNEQFF.

The sample holds one count of this clone. CDR3 region: CASSPRDRGFPKETQYF. The DNA of the CDR3 is TGTGCCAGTAGTCCCAGGGACAGGGGCTTTCCCAAAGAGACCCAGTACTTC. This chain connects TRBV19 to TRBJ2-5; 10 nucleotides agree with TRBD1. There are 17 residues in the CDR3. Germline trimming cut 5 bases from V and 3 bases from J; bases unmatched to any gene: 12. In germline, CDR1 is LNHDA, CDR2 SQIVND (reference sequence). Filled out from reference TRBV19 and TRBJ2-5, the complete variable domain reads DGGITQSPKYLFRKEGQNVTLSCEQNLNHDAMYWYRQDPGQGLRLIYYSQIVNDFQKGDIAEGYSVSREKKESFPLTVTSAQKNPTAFYLCASSPRDRGFPKETQYFGPGTRLLVL.

This clone was detected a few times. The CDR3 DNA follows: TGTGCCAGCAGCTTCGGGACTAGAGCTGAGACCCAGTACTTC. It encodes CASSFGTRAETQYF. The gene calls are TRBV5-4 and TRBJ2-5, with 8 bases identical to TRBD2. Germline V gives CDR1 SGHNT, CDR2 YYREEE (reference sequence). The CDR3 sequence is 14 residues long. J was trimmed by 5 bases and V by 2 bases; bases with no gene match: 5.

This clone has only a few counts. The rearrangement joins TRBV5-1 to TRBJ2-5; D not resolved. V was clipped by 0 bases and J by 2 bases, with 11 bases between them. The CDR3 contains 15 residues. The V gene's germline CDR1 is SGHRS and CDR2 YFSETQ. CDR3 nucleotide sequence: TGCGCCAGCAGCTTGGAGTTCAGATCACAAGAGACCCAGTACTTC. Translating gives CASSLEFRSQETQYF.

This clone has at least ten counts. The gene calls are TRBV30 and TRBJ2-1, with a tentative D call TRBD2 (6 bases). V gave up 1 base and J gave up 15 bases, with 16 bases separating them. Germline values: CDR1 GTSNPN, CDR2 SVGIG (reference sequence). This CDR3 spans 12 amino acids. In DNA form, the CDR3 reads TGTGCCTGGAGTGACGGCCAGCGGGTGGTGTTCTTC. Translating it yields CAWSDGQRVVFF. Using reference TRBV30 and TRBJ2-1 for the parts outside the CDR3, the full variable domain is SQTIHQWPATLVQPVGSPLSLECTVEGTSNPNLYWYRQAAGRGLQLLFYSVGIGQISSEVPQNLSASRPQDRQFILSSKKLLLSDSGFYLCAWSDGQRVVFFGPGTRLTVL.